The next 23 T cell receptor beta chains were all read from a single sample in a study of identical twins (dated by TCRdb to 2016 to 2017). The method was 5' RACE. This sample was sequenced with an Illumina HiSeq 2000. TCRdb's own reprocessing of the public reads used fastp at Q25 and MiXCR and kept productive beta chains. Every distinct CDR3 protein forms one entry, paired with its most common genes and DNA. In this sample the table shows under 500,000 distinct CDR3 sequences, about 13% of which occur a single time. The ten largest clones take up approximately 0.98% of the sample. These records were also assigned to another study, of yellow fever vaccine responses in identical twins.

Sequencing was performed on CD4+ T cells sorted from blood. Receptors were obtained from a woman younger than 35 in good health.

This clonotype was found a few times. This chain uses TRBV20-1 with TRBJ2-1, with 8 nucleotides matching TRBD2. This CDR3 contains 14 residues. V dropped 5 bases and J dropped 5; count of bases not matched to a gene: 8. Germline-derived CDR1 and CDR2 are DFQATT and SNEGSKA (reference sequence). The CDR3 DNA reads TGCAGTGCTTCCCCGGCCGGGAGGGACAATGAGCAGTTCTTC. The encoded protein is CSASPAGRDNEQFF.

This clonotype has only a few counts. The J gene is TRBJ2-3, the V gene TRBV28, with TRBD2 as a possible D gene (5 bases). Germline assignment: CDR1 MDHEN and CDR2 SYDVKM. Trimming shortened V by 5 bases and J by 3 bases, and 12 bases separated the two germline ends. This CDR3 region has 14 residues. The CDR3 protein is CASSRPGGTDTQYF. The CDR3 DNA is TGTGCCAGCAGTCGTCCGGGCGGGACAGATACGCAGTATTTT. Full variable domain (rest looked up from reference TRBV28 and TRBJ2-3): DVKVTQSSRYLVKRTGEKVFLECVQDMDHENMFWYRQDPGLGLRLIYFSYDVKMKEKGDIPEGYSVSREKKERFSLILESASTNQTSMYLCASSRPGGTDTQYFGPGTRLTVL.

The CDR3 region is CAWSAGTGPYEQYF. The CDR3 nucleotides are TGTGCCTGGAGTGCCGGGACAGGTCCCTACGAGCAGTACTTC. This sequence joins TRBV30 and TRBJ2-7, with 8 bases lining up with TRBD1. Trimming cost V 1 base and J 2 bases; bases outside gene matches: 4. CDR3 length: 14 residues. From germline, CDR1 is GTSNPN and CDR2 SVGIG (reference sequence).

This CDR3 reads CASSADRGHIQYF. The DNA for the CDR3 is TGTGCCAGCAGTGCCGACAGGGGGCACATTCAGTACTTC. The gene calls are TRBV27 and TRBJ2-4; 10 nucleotides agree with TRBD1. Germline V lookup: CDR1 MNHEY, CDR2 SMNVEV (reference sequence). With V trimmed by 5 bases and J by 8 bases, 3 bases remained unmatched. This CDR3 spans 13 amino acids.

This chain uses TRBV28 with TRBJ2-1, with 15 bases aligning to TRBD2. The CDR3 is made up of 18 amino acids. Germline assignment: CDR1 MDHEN and CDR2 SYDVKM. V lost 5 bases and J lost 6; bases outside the gene matches: 11. The CDR3 reads CASSTRTSGGALGNEQFF. CDR3 DNA sequence: TGTGCCAGCAGTACCCGGACTAGCGGGGGGGCACTAGGCAATGAGCAGTTCTTC.

This clonotype was seen ten or more times. The chain joins TRBV12-3 or TRBV12-4 to TRBJ2-2, with unresolved D. V lost 4 bases, J lost 4 bases, and 13 bases lay in between. CDR3 length equals 15 residues. CDR3 protein: CASSSHRLGTGELFF. In DNA, the CDR3 is TGTGCCAGCAGTTCTCATCGTTTGGGCACCGGGGAGCTGTTTTTT.

This chain links TRBV4-1 with TRBJ1-2, with 9 positions matching TRBD1. Per the germline V gene, CDR1 is MGHRA and CDR2 is YSYEKL. CDR3 length: 15 residues. Unmatched junction bases numbered 7, after V lost 3 bases and J lost 5 bases. CDR3 residues: CASSQTGGVIYGYTF. CDR3 sequence (DNA): TGCGCCAGCAGCCAGACAGGGGGAGTTATTTATGGCTACACCTTC.

The sample holds a few counts of this clonotype. This CDR3 reads CASRKDSGTYEQYF. In DNA, the CDR3 is TGTGCCAGCAGGAAGGACAGCGGCACCTACGAGCAGTACTTC. The J gene is TRBJ2-7, the V gene TRBV6-1; tentative D call: TRBD1 (6 bases). From germline, CDR1 is MNHNS and CDR2 SASEGT. The length of the CDR3 is 14 residues. Trimming took 6 bases from V and 2 from J, leaving 14 bases between them.

V usage is TRBV2 and J usage is TRBJ1-3; possibly TRBD1 for D (6 bases). Germline V CDR1 and CDR2: SNHLY, FYNNEI. Between the trimmed V and J ends, which lost 3 bases and 0 bases, there was a span of 12 bases. The CDR3 loop spans 16 amino acids. CDR3 sequence: CASSDGGHNSGNTIYF. In DNA, the CDR3 is TGTGCCAGCAGTGATGGGGGACATAACTCTGGAAACACCATATATTTT. Together with reference TRBV2 and TRBJ1-3, the CDR3 gives the full variable domain: EPEVTQTPSHQVTQMGQEVILRCVPISNHLYFYWYRQILGQKVEFLVSFYNNEISEKSEIFDDQFSVERPDGSNFTLKIRSTKLEDSAMYFCASSDGGHNSGNTIYFGEGSWLTVV.

This clonotype was recorded a few times. This CDR3 is CASSLGDRAGEAFF. The DNA for the CDR3 is TGTGCCAGCAGCTTAGGGGACAGGGCGGGTGAAGCTTTCTTT. V is TRBV7-9 and J is TRBJ1-1; 9 bases match TRBD1. Trimming took 1 base from V and 7 from J; bases not matched to a gene: 4. Germline CDR1 reads SEHNR; CDR2 reads FQNEAQ (reference sequence). The CDR3 spans 14 residues.

This clonotype was counted a few times. Here the CDR3 reads CASSLELAGVGYEQYF. CDR3 DNA: TGTGCCAGCAGCTTAGAACTAGCGGGAGTAGGGTACGAGCAGTACTTC. The genes are TRBV7-2 and TRBJ2-7, with TRBD2 matching 11 bases. V shed 1 base, J shed 4 bases, and the junction held 6 bases outside the gene matches. CDR1 and CDR2 (germline): SGHTA, FQGNSA. The CDR3 covers 16 residues.

The genes are TRBV3-1 and TRBJ2-1; no reliable D call. Germline V CDR1 and CDR2: LGHDT, YNNKEL (reference sequence). The CDR3 is 16 amino acids. The germline V and J ends were trimmed by 1 base and 0 bases, with 10 bases remaining between them. CDR3 region: CASSQVRALSYNEQFF. The CDR3 DNA reads as TGTGCCAGCAGCCAAGTTCGGGCCCTCTCCTACAATGAGCAGTTCTTC.

This clonotype appeared a few times. This chain connects TRBV5-1 to TRBJ2-5; 7 positions agree with TRBD2. With V trimmed by 5 bases and J by 1 base, 11 bases remained unmatched. The germline CDR1 and CDR2 sequences are SGHRS and YFSETQ. This CDR3 comprises 16 residues. The CDR3 coding sequence is TGCGCCAGCAGTGGGGGGGTACTAGGGCCCCAAGAGACCCAGTACTTC. This gives the protein CASSGGVLGPQETQYF. Looking up the rest from reference TRBV5-1 and TRBJ2-5 gives the full variable domain: KAGVTQTPRYLIKTRGQQVTLSCSPISGHRSVSWYQQTPGQGLQFLFEYFSETQRNKGNFPGRFSGRQFSNSRSEMNVSTLELGDSALYLCASSGGVLGPQETQYFGPGTRLLVL.

This clonotype was found many times. This chain uses TRBV7-2 with TRBJ2-7, with D possibly being TRBD1 (6 bases). Trimming stripped 6 bases from V and 2 bases from J, with 8 bases between. Germline V gives CDR1 SGHTA, CDR2 FQGNSA. This CDR3 comprises 12 residues. The CDR3 DNA reads as TGTGCCAGCAGGGACAGCACCTACGAGCAGTACTTC. It codes for CASRDSTYEQYF.

This clonotype was found many times. The CDR3 spells CASSKLGLAGASGELFF. Here the CDR3 DNA reads TGTGCCAGCAGTAAGCTCGGACTAGCGGGAGCCTCCGGGGAGCTGTTTTTT. The J gene is TRBJ2-2, the V gene TRBV28; 13 bases fit TRBD2. The CDR3 totals 17 residues. V dropped 5 bases and J dropped 6; count of bases not matched to a gene: 9. Per germline, CDR1 MDHEN and CDR2 SYDVKM. The full variable domain, with the rest looked up from reference TRBV28 and TRBJ2-2, is DVKVTQSSRYLVKRTGEKVFLECVQDMDHENMFWYRQDPGLGLRLIYFSYDVKMKEKGDIPEGYSVSREKKERFSLILESASTNQTSMYLCASSKLGLAGASGELFFGEGSRLTVL.

Ten or more counts support this clonotype. The rearrangement links TRBV7-2 to TRBJ2-2; D is uncertain. The CDR3 covers 14 residues. Germline V gives CDR1 SGHTA, CDR2 FQGNSA. V lost 5 bases to trimming and J lost 2 bases, with 9 bases between them. In DNA form, the CDR3 reads TGTGCCAGCAGCCAAAGAACTAACACCGGGGAGCTGTTTTTT. It specifies CASSQRTNTGELFF.

The V and J genes are TRBV4-3 and TRBJ2-1, with 8 nucleotides matching TRBD2. Germline CDR1 LGHNA, CDR2 YSLEER. The CDR3 runs to 16 residues. Trimming removed 0 bases from V and 13 bases from J; junction bases left unmatched: 14. CDR3: CASSQDEREFAFPQFF. For the CDR3, the DNA is TGCGCCAGCAGCCAAGATGAGCGGGAGTTCGCCTTCCCTCAGTTCTTC.

The rearrangement uses TRBV28 and TRBJ2-2; a weak D match, TRBD2 (6 bases). The CDR3 covers 13 residues. The ends were cut back, 11 bases at V and 4 bases at J, with 14 bases in the middle. Germline V gene sequence: CDR1 MDHEN, CDR2 SYDVKM. The CDR3 spells CAGGLQSTGELFF. The DNA of the CDR3 is TGTGCCGGGGGACTGCAGAGCACCGGGGAGCTGTTTTTT.

This chain links TRBV7-2 with TRBJ2-1; 10 nucleotides align to TRBD1. This CDR3 comprises 14 residues. Losses at the gene ends were 6 bases for V and 12 bases for J; bases not matched to a gene: 11. Germline CDR1 reads SGHTA; CDR2 reads FQGNSA. Written as DNA, the CDR3 is TGTGCCAGCAGATCTAGGACAGGGGGTGGTGGGCAGTTCTTC. It codes for CASRSRTGGGGQFF.

There are a few counts of this clonotype. The chain recombines TRBV10-1 with TRBJ2-2; D is tentatively TRBD1 or TRBD2 (5 bases each). The CDR3 spans 14 residues. Germline CDR1 is WNHNN and CDR2 is SYGVQD (reference sequence). With 6 bases removed from V and 8 bases from J, the gap between germline ends came to 16 bases. The CDR3 is CASRDGTLKGELFF. The CDR3 nucleotides are TGCGCCAGCAGGGACGGGACGCTTAAGGGGGAGCTGTTTTTT.

This clonotype was seen a few times. The chain recombines TRBV7-3 with TRBJ2-2; no definite D call. Germline V CDR1 and CDR2: SGHTA, FQGTGA. This CDR3 is built from 14 residues. V lost 4 bases, J lost 7 bases, and 13 bases lay in between. This CDR3 is CASSSRRGSGELFF. For the CDR3, the DNA is TGTGCCAGCAGCTCCCGCCGAGGCAGCGGGGAGCTGTTTTTT.

This clonotype was detected only a few times. The chain employs TRBV6-1 and TRBJ2-7, with D tentatively TRBD1 (5 bases). The V and J ends lost 5 bases and 1 base respectively, with 15 bases between them. The CDR3 is made up of 15 amino acids. Per germline, CDR1 MNHNS and CDR2 SASEGT. The CDR3 DNA sequence: TGTGCCAGCAGTCCCCCTAGTAGGGGTTCCTACGAGCAGTACTTC. Protein product: CASSPPSRGSYEQYF.

This sequence joins TRBV4-2 and TRBJ1-2; 8 bases map to TRBD1. The CDR3 contains 15 residues. The V and J ends lost 3 bases and 3 bases, in that order; junction bases with no gene match: 6. Per the germline V gene, CDR1 is LGHNA and CDR2 is YNFKEQ. In nucleotides, the CDR3 is TGTGCCAGCAGCCACGACAGGGGAGGGGACTATGGCTACACCTTC. Encoded protein: CASSHDRGGDYGYTF.